This T cell receptor beta chain was recorded in a study of T cells in women clearing cervical HPV infection. The overall study: Case blood was drawn when the lesion was first found; control blood after infection became undetectable.

CDR1 is SGHTA, CDR2 FQGTGA, per germline. V gave up 3 bases and J gave up 1 base; unmatched junction bases: 1. This CDR3 contains 16 residues. As to this clone: From the germline J gene comes the end of the CDR3, since the read stops 3 residues before it.

Only in-frame clones appear in the TCRdb table, and some are missing; sequencing was by immunoSEQ multiplex PCR. This specimen shows tens of thousands of clones; the ten leading clones hold almost 10%. The chain employs TRBV7-3 and TRBJ2-3; TRBD2 agrees at 13 bases. The TCR was taken from a woman between 18 and 70 years old with a cervical HPV16 infection that either progressed to CIN3+ or cleared (not recorded which). Sequencing used blood buffy coat. The CDR3 loop is CASSFGLAGGTDTQYF. The DNA read from the CDR3 is TGTGCCAGCAGCTTCGGACTAGCGGGGGGCACAGATACG.